This TCR beta chain was recorded in a study of T-cell reconstitution after alpha-beta-depleted transplantation in children (dated by TCRdb to the mid-2010s). Study-level background: Using TCR repertoire profiling, the study quantitatively followed how T-cell immune reconstitution unfolded in children after TCRalphabeta/CD19-depleted allogeneic hematopoietic cell transplantation. The full study reports these points: The frequencies of hyperexpanded clones fell over the following months, and after one year, T-cell counts and TCRbeta diversity were mostly attributed to newly produced T cells. The high TCRbeta diversity at day 60 in some patients was ascribed to recipient T cells and intrathymic progenitors that had survived conditioning. Apparently early alphabetaT-cell count recovery about two months after transplant reportedly relied on only several hundred rapidly expanded clones derived from non-depleted graft cells.

The library was generated by PCR. The listed sequencing device is Illumina HiSeq 2500. TCR library preparation used molecular barcoding, with unique molecular identifiers applied to normalize quantification of the TCRbeta repertoire. TCRdb ran its own pipeline on the public reads, namely fastp trimming at Q25 and MiXCR clone calling, and kept in-frame beta chains. Identical CDR3 protein sequences are pooled into one entry, listed with their most common genes and DNA. The sample data list about 210,000 distinct CDR3 sequences, and roughly 18% of these were observed just once. The ten biggest clones cover 40% to 50% of the sample. This clonotype was found a few times. Its recognized antigen is unknown. No much larger clone is present one base from it, and per-base qualities are unavailable. The sample's treatment or condition, from its label and the paper: allogeneic hematopoietic cell transplantation with graft depleted of TCRalphabeta T cells and CD19 B cells. The children who served as transplant recipients had been given grafts of TCRalphabeta/CD19-depleted allogeneic hematopoietic cells.

The CDR3 measures 13 amino acids from cysteine to phenylalanine. The DNA shown is the 39-base CDR3, in frame from base 1. CDR1 SGHAT and CDR2 FQNNGV are derived from the germline V gene. Relative to germline, V is 1 base shorter and J is 5 bases shorter, with 9 bases between their ends. This chain is built from TRBV11-2 and TRBJ2-7; 5 matching bases give a weak D call of TRBD1. The clonotype was recovered from a male patient under 10 years old who had a stem cell transplant for acute lymphoblastic leukemia, so the T cells may come from the graft donor. Sample: PBMCs, mostly from graft donor cells, taken 360 days after TCRalphabeta/CD19-depleted stem cell transplant. The sequenced DNA is TGTGCCAGCAGCTTAGGCAGGGTCGACGAGCAGTACTTC. Translation gives CASSLGRVDEQYF.